Shown below are 5 T cell receptor beta chains from a single sample sequenced in a study of shared clonotypes between healthy human individuals. Assay used: immunoSEQ multiplex PCR; TCRdb lists only in-frame clones, some missing. The sample contains some 630,000 clones, 55% to 75% of which appear only once. Input material: memory CD4+ T cells sorted from blood. The subset denotes: CD45RA-negative fraction. The receptor source for this set is a woman aged 25 to 39 in good health.

V is TRBV7-9 and J is TRBJ1-2; D is ambiguous. This CDR3 comprises 14 residues. Germline values: CDR1 SEHNR, CDR2 FQNEAQ (reference sequence). The V gene lost 5 bases and the J gene lost 7 bases, with 17 bases spanning the gap. The DNA for the CDR3 is TGTGCCAGCAGCCAAGAGGACGGAACCTCTGGCTACACCTTC. The encoded protein is CASSQEDGTSGYTF. Variable domain in full (rest from reference TRBV7-9 and TRBJ1-2): DTGVSQNPRHKITKRGQNVTFRCDPISEHNRLYWYRQTLGQGPEFLTYFQNEAQLEKSRLLSDRFSAERPKGSFSTLEIQRTEQGDSAMYLCASSQEDGTSGYTFGSGTRLTVV.

V is TRBV5-1 and J is TRBJ2-1; D could derive from TRBD1 or TRBD2 (5 bases each). V dropped 4 bases and J dropped 10 bases, with 12 bases sitting between them. The length of the CDR3 is 12 residues. CDR1 and CDR2 (germline): SGHRS, YFSETQ. The CDR3 reads CASSLDWGEQFF. The CDR3 region has the DNA TGCGCCAGCAGCCTGGACTGGGGGGAGCAGTTCTTC.

The rearrangement joins TRBV5-1 to TRBJ2-1, with D tentatively TRBD1 or TRBD2 (5 bases each). The CDR3 loop spans 12 amino acids. V was cut by 1 base and J by 15 bases, with 14 bases left in between. CDR1 is SGHRS and CDR2 is YFSETQ in the germline V gene. The CDR3 nucleotides are TGCGCCAGCAGCTTGAATCAGGGAGAAGGGTTCTTC. It translates to CASSLNQGEGFF.

The chain joins TRBV19 to TRBJ2-3, with 10 nucleotides matching TRBD2. Germline V lookup: CDR1 LNHDA, CDR2 SQIVND (reference sequence). J gave up 0 bases and V 7 bases, and 1 base lay outside the gene matches. The CDR3 loop spans 14 amino acids. DNA of the CDR3: TGTGCCAGTAAGACTAGCGGGAGCACAGATACGCAGTATTTT. Its protein product is CASKTSGSTDTQYF.

This clone has only a few counts. The rearrangement uses TRBV14 and TRBJ2-2, with no clear D. V lost 2 bases and J lost 6, with 10 bases in between. CDR3 size: 14 residues. Germline V gene sequence: CDR1 SGHDN, CDR2 FVKESK. For the CDR3, the DNA is TGTGCCAGCAGCCAACGTAGGCTCCCCGGGGAGCTGTTTTTT. Amino acid sequence: CASSQRRLPGELFF.